This T cell receptor (beta chain) was captured in a study of T-cell memory formation after mild COVID-19. Study overall: TCR clusters largely stayed donor specific.

A 5'RACE reaction primed in the constant segment made cDNA libraries of TCR alpha and TCR beta, and these carried sample barcodes and UMIs. TCRdb re-called the 5' RACE reads through MiXCR, storing one row per CDR3 protein. The sample contains some 150,000 distinct CDR3 sequences, roughly 21% of which appear only once. This CDR3 has 15 residues. V lost 0 bases to trimming and J lost 0 bases, with 9 bases between them. Germline assignment: CDR1 SGHRS and CDR2 YFSETQ. Whole-study findings and limits: Mainly CM and EM harbored the contracting CD4+ clones; mainly EMRA harbored the CD8+ ones. A balance of CD4 and CD8 characterized clones contracting day 15 to 85, whereas later expanders leaned CD4+.

Remarks on this clonotype: What it recognizes is unknown.

The V call is TRBV5-1, the J call TRBJ1-1; D is unresolved. The sequenced sample consisted of PBMCs or a T cell subset sorted from them (not recorded which). The sequence derives from an adult woman who had mild COVID-19 (a few samples of this study predate the infection). Cell type and time point are not known. The CDR3 loop reads CASSLESQVNTEAFF. The CDR3 nucleotides read TGCGCCAGCAGCTTGGAATCCCAGGTGAACACTGAAGCTTTCTTT.